This T cell receptor (beta chain) was recorded in a study of patients and donors after allogeneic stem cell transplantation. TCRdb used MiXCR to reprocess the RT-PCR reads, holding one entry per CDR3 protein. The sample lists roughly 960,000 distinct CDR3 sequences, more than 15% occurring once. With 11 bases removed from V and 3 bases from J, the gap between germline ends came to 14 bases. Germline CDR1 reads MNHEY; CDR2 reads SMNVEV (reference sequence). CDR3 length equals 14 residues. V is TRBV27 and J is TRBJ1-6; D is uncertain. Sequencing was carried out using blood, either unsorted or a sorted T cell fraction (not recorded which). This TCR derives from a human donor who was either an allogeneic HSCT recipient or a stem cell or donor lymphocyte infusion donor (not recorded which). It is not recorded whose cells these are; they may come from a transplant donor. For the CDR3, the DNA is TGTGCCGCAAGAGGGTCAAGCTATAATTCACCCCTCCACTTT. Protein: CAARGSSYNSPLHF.